These 25 T cell receptor beta chains share one sample of origin, sequenced in a study of memory CD4+ T cells and cytomegalovirus serostatus. Single viable CD3+CD4+CD8-CD45RO+ cells were sorted as the memory CD4+ T cells. Clones were sequenced by immunoSEQ multiplex PCR, and TCRdb holds only the in-frame ones, with some missing. Of 60,000 to 70,000 clones in the sample, about 75% are singletons; the top ten hold roughly 5%. The sample comprised memory CD4+ T cells from blood. All receptors derive from an adult in good health and CMV-seropositive.

J is TRBJ1-2 and V is TRBV7-2; the D gene is possibly TRBD1 (6 bases). Germline CDR1 SGHTA, CDR2 FQGNSA. This CDR3 spans 14 amino acids. The ends were cut back, 8 bases at V and 7 bases at J, with 20 bases in the middle. The CDR3 region is CASGITGLEGGYTF. The CDR3 DNA reads TGTGCCAGCGGCATTACAGGGTTGGAAGGTGGCTACACCTTC.

The table lists this clone with a count of one. The CDR3 region is CAISEATGTRVFF. The CDR3 DNA reads as TGTGCCATCAGTGAGGCAACCGGGACTAGGGTCTTCTTC. The chain has TRBV10-3 and TRBJ2-1; 8 positions match TRBD2. CDR3 length: 13 amino acids. J lost 16 bases, V lost 2 bases, and 10 bases had no gene match. CDR1 is ENHRY and CDR2 is SYGVKD in the germline V gene.

This clone was seen a single time. The chain joins TRBV28 to TRBJ1-2; D gene ambiguous. V was cut by 1 base and J by 3 bases, with 6 bases left in between. The CDR3 runs 13 residues. The V gene's germline CDR1 is MDHEN and CDR2 SYDVKM. CDR3 region: CASSLSNDYGYTF. The CDR3, as DNA: TGTGCCAGCAGTTTATCTAACGACTATGGCTACACCTTC.

The J gene is TRBJ1-4, the V gene TRBV5-4, with TRBD1 as a possible D gene (6 bases). From germline, CDR1 is SGHNT and CDR2 YYREEE (reference sequence). Trimming left V 0 bases short and J 10 bases short, with 13 bases between. The CDR3 sequence is 14 residues long. The CDR3 spells CASSLGRGDAKLFF. As DNA, the CDR3 is TGTGCCAGCAGCTTGGGGAGGGGGGATGCAAAACTGTTTTTT.

The chain uses TRBV14 and TRBJ2-7, with 7 bases lining up with TRBD1. Germline V gene data show CDR1 as SGHDN and CDR2 as FVKESK. The length of the CDR3 is 14 residues. Germline trimming cut 5 bases from V and 3 bases from J; bases unmatched to any gene: 7. CDR3 in amino acids: CASSLRQGVYEQYF. CDR3 nucleotides: TGTGCCAGCAGCTTACGACAGGGAGTCTACGAGCAGTACTTC.

In this sample, this clone turned up once. The chain carries TRBV7-9 and TRBJ2-1, with TRBD1 matching 8 bases. Unmatched junction bases numbered 5, after V lost 3 bases and J lost 4 bases. In germline, CDR1 is SEHNR, CDR2 FQNEAQ (reference sequence). The CDR3 spans 15 residues. The CDR3 nucleotides are TGTGCCAGCAGCTTCTCCGGGACAGGTTACAATGAGCAGTTCTTC. Its protein is CASSFSGTGYNEQFF.

The V and J genes are TRBV15 and TRBJ1-2; no definite D call. Germline CDR1 and CDR2: LNHNV and YYDKDF (reference sequence). The CDR3 has 14 amino acids. The V and J ends lost 1 base and 1 base respectively, with 7 bases between them. The CDR3 nucleotides read TGTGCCACCAGCAGAGGGGTCCTTAACTATGGCTACACCTTC. Protein product: CATSRGVLNYGYTF.

The rearrangement links TRBV5-6 to TRBJ1-3; D is uncertain. V shed 0 bases and J shed 4 bases, with 5 bases lying between them. This CDR3 region has 13 residues. Germline CDR1 is SGHDT and CDR2 is YYEEEE. CDR3 nucleotides: TGTGCCAGCAGCTTGGGAATCGGAAACACCATATATTTT. Its protein is CASSLGIGNTIYF.

The rearrangement links TRBV5-4 to TRBJ2-7, with D possibly matching TRBD1 (6 bases). Looked up from germline, CDR1 is SGHNT and CDR2 is YYREEE (reference sequence). The CDR3 sequence is 14 residues long. V lost 4 bases and J 3 bases, leaving 14 bases between the germline ends. The CDR3 DNA reads as TGTGCCAGCAGCAGCAACCGGGACAACTACGAGCAGTACTTC. It yields the protein CASSSNRDNYEQYF.

V gene TRBV7-3 combines with J gene TRBJ2-3; 7 bases align to TRBD2. V lost 2 bases, J lost 4 bases, and 3 bases stayed unmatched. Germline loops: CDR1 SGHTA, CDR2 FQGTGA. This CDR3 is 14 amino acids long. The CDR3 here is CASSLGRESDTQYF. DNA of the CDR3: TGTGCCAGCAGCTTAGGGCGGGAGTCAGATACGCAGTATTTT.

This sequence joins TRBV29-1 and TRBJ2-3; D gene unclear. CDR1 is SQVTM, CDR2 ANQGSEA, per germline. The CDR3 has 12 residues. V lost 5 bases and J 5 bases, leaving 11 bases between the germline ends. The DNA for the CDR3 is TGCAGCGTTTTGGACGGAATAGATACGCAGTATTTT. It yields the protein CSVLDGIDTQYF.

A few counts support this clone. This same CDR3 is encoded by further DNA sequences in the sample. This chain connects TRBV6-6 to TRBJ1-4; D gene ambiguous. This CDR3 has 11 amino acids. Trimming pared 6 bases from V and 8 bases from J, leaving 7 bases between. The V gene's germline CDR1 is MNHNY and CDR2 SVGAGI (reference sequence). CDR3 in DNA: TGTGCCAGCAGGGTTGGAGAAAAACTGTTTTTT. It encodes CASRVGEKLFF.

The genes are TRBV7-9 and TRBJ2-7; TRBD2 matches 12 bases. There are 16 residues in the CDR3. The trim removed 5 bases at V and 0 bases at J, leaving 5 bases unmatched. CDR1 is SEHNR and CDR2 is FQNEAQ in the germline V gene (reference sequence). The CDR3, as DNA: TGTGCCAGCAGCCCCGGACTAGCGGGGAGCTCCTACGAGCAGTACTTC. It translates to CASSPGLAGSSYEQYF.

This clone was detected only a few times. The rearrangement uses TRBV11-1 and TRBJ1-3, with D perhaps matching TRBD1 (6 bases). The germline V and J ends were trimmed by 3 bases and 2 bases, with 8 bases remaining between them. CDR1 is SGHAT, CDR2 FQDESV, per germline (reference sequence). The CDR3 consists of 14 residues. The CDR3 DNA reads as TGTGCCAGCAGCTTTCAGGGGACTGGAAACACCATATATTTT. Amino acids: CASSFQGTGNTIYF.

This clone was recorded only once. The chain has TRBV10-3 and TRBJ1-1; D is unresolved. The V gene's germline CDR1 is ENHRY and CDR2 SYGVKD. The CDR3 runs 14 residues. V lost 3 bases and J lost 4, with 12 bases in between. This CDR3 reads CAISEERIPTEAFF. The DNA for the CDR3 is TGTGCCATCAGTGAAGAAAGGATCCCCACTGAAGCTTTCTTT.

In this sample, this clone turned up a few times. The chain recombines TRBV7-9 with TRBJ1-1; 7 bases fit TRBD1. This CDR3 comprises 13 residues. CDR1 is SEHNR and CDR2 is FQNEAQ in the germline V gene (reference sequence). Unmatched junction bases numbered 3, after V lost 1 base and J lost 7 bases. As DNA, the CDR3 is TGTGCCAGCAGCTTAGGGTGGGACAGTGAAGCTTTCTTT. Amino acids: CASSLGWDSEAFF.

The rearrangement links TRBV27 to TRBJ1-4; a possible D gene is TRBD1 (6 bases). Trimming pared 2 bases from V and 7 bases from J, leaving 17 bases between. The CDR3 consists of 16 residues. Germline V gene lookup returns CDR1 MNHEY and CDR2 SMNVEV (reference sequence). The CDR3 sequence is CASSLGGSFLSEKLFF. Written as DNA, the CDR3 is TGTGCCAGCAGTTTAGGGGGCTCATTTTTATCTGAAAAACTGTTTTTT.

This chain links TRBV5-1 with TRBJ2-3; 7 bases agree with TRBD2. Unmatched junction bases numbered 12, after V lost 0 bases and J lost 2 bases. This CDR3 has 18 amino acids. Per the germline V gene, CDR1 is SGHRS and CDR2 is YFSETQ. The CDR3 nucleotides read TGCGCCAGCAGCTTGGACTCTCCTAGGACTAGAGACACAGATACGCAGTATTTT. Translation gives CASSLDSPRTRDTDTQYF.

The rearrangement links TRBV10-1 to TRBJ2-5; D is unclear. Trimming cost V 3 bases and J 4 bases, with 18 bases left between them. The CDR3 is made up of 16 amino acids. Germline V gene sequence: CDR1 WNHNN, CDR2 SYGVQD (reference sequence). The DNA of the CDR3 is TGCGCCAGCAGTGACCATTCGACGCAAGGGTCAGAGACCCAGTACTTC. Amino acid sequence: CASSDHSTQGSETQYF.

The rearrangement links TRBV5-6 to TRBJ1-6; D is unresolved. The CDR3 runs to 15 residues. Trimming stripped 0 bases from V and 9 bases from J, with 13 bases between. Per germline, CDR1 SGHDT and CDR2 YYEEEE. The CDR3 region has the DNA TGTGCCAGCAGCTTGGCGGCAGAGGTAGGTTCACCCCTCCACTTT. The encoded protein is CASSLAAEVGSPLHF.

The chain is built from TRBV19 and TRBJ1-3, with TRBD1 as a possible D gene (6 bases). V was shortened by 5 bases and J by 0 bases, with 14 bases between the two germline ends. The CDR3 consists of 16 residues. Germline-derived CDR1 and CDR2 are LNHDA and SQIVND (reference sequence). The CDR3 region is CASSAYREFSGNTIYF. The CDR3 DNA follows: TGTGCCAGTAGTGCATACAGGGAATTCTCTGGAAACACCATATATTTT.

J is TRBJ2-7 and V is TRBV11-2, with TRBD2 identical over 7 bases. Germline CDR1 and CDR2: SGHAT and FQNNGV. The CDR3 spans 13 residues. Germline trimming cut 8 bases from V and 6 bases from J; bases unmatched to any gene: 10. In nucleotides, the CDR3 is TGTGCCAGCGGCCAAAATTGGGGGGGCGAGCAGTACTTC. It is translated as CASGQNWGGEQYF.

This chain uses TRBV9 with TRBJ2-5; maybe TRBD1 (6 bases). V gave up 2 bases and J gave up 5 bases, with 10 bases separating them. Germline assignment: CDR1 SGDLS and CDR2 YYNGEE. The CDR3 totals 13 residues. Written as DNA, the CDR3 is TGTGCCAGCAGCGTGGGGCAGGGGGAGACCCAGTACTTC. Translation gives CASSVGQGETQYF.

The chain has TRBV30 and TRBJ2-3, with D unresolved. V shed 5 bases and J shed 1 base, with 4 bases lying between them. The CDR3 contains 11 residues. The germline gives CDR1 GTSNPN, CDR2 SVGIG (reference sequence). The CDR3 region is CAWGGTDTQYF. The CDR3 coding sequence is TGTGCCTGGGGCGGCACAGATACGCAGTATTTT.

This clone was seen more than once but under ten times. The chain employs TRBV6-1 and TRBJ1-1; D is ambiguous. Germline V CDR1 and CDR2: MNHNS, SASEGT. This CDR3 has 12 residues. With 5 bases removed from V and 4 bases from J, the gap between germline ends came to 8 bases. This chain's CDR3 is CASSHTGTEAFF. CDR3 nucleotides: TGTGCCAGCAGTCACACGGGCACTGAAGCTTTCTTT.